Included here is one T cell receptor beta chain sequence, with context. As processed by the authors: How many nucleated cells were present was estimated from reference gene primer amplification. The table came from immunoSEQ multiplex PCR; TCRdb's copy has only in-frame clones and leaves some out. That table is the source of V, J and clone size, and D and trimming were worked out from the DNA. The table includes around 270,000 clones, approximately 90% detected once. This specimen comes from a study of blood T cell repertoires in COVID-19. Overall study context: Material from acute and convalescent COVID-19 was sourced from the United States, Italy and Spain. From T cells, B-cell-depleted T cells, or PBMCs came the material, which was cDNA or gDNA.

This CDR3 is 12 amino acids long. From germline, CDR1 is SGHDT and CDR2 YYEEEE. The ends were cut back, 5 bases at V and 11 bases at J, with 14 bases in the middle. The sample comprised peripheral blood. This chain connects TRBV5-6 to TRBJ1-5, with a weak D call TRBD1 (5 bases). The TCR was taken from a man in his forties with acute or convalescent COVID-19. This CDR3 is CASRGRGSAQHF. Written as DNA, the CDR3 is TGTGCCAGCAGGGGAAGGGGTTCGGCCCAGCATTTT.